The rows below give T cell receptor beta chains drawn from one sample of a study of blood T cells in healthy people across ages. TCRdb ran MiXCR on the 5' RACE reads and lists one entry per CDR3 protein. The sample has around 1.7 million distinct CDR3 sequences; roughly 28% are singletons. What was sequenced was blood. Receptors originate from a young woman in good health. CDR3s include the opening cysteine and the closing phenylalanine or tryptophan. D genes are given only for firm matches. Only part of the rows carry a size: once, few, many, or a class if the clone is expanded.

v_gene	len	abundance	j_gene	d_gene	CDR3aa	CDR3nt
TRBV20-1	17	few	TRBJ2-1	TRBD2	CSARKLLAGGPGNEQFF	TGCAGTGCTAGAAAACTGCTGGCGGGAGGGCCGGGTAATGAGCAGTTCTTC
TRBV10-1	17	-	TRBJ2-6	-	CASSGGRGVGGATVLTF	TGCGCCAGCAGTGGTGGCAGGGGAGTTGGTGGGGCCACCGTCCTGACTTTC
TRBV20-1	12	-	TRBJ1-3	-	CSARGGGNTIYF	TGCAGTGCTAGAGGGGGTGGAAACACCATATATTTT
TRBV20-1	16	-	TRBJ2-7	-	CSAREGSRGAAYEQYF	TGCAGTGCTAGAGAAGGCTCCCGGGGGGCGGCCTACGAGCAGTACTTC
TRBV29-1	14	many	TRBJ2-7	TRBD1	CSVAGGERGYEQYF	TGCAGCGTTGCAGGGGGCGAGCGAGGGTACGAGCAGTACTTC
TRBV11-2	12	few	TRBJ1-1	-	CASSLDTVEAFF	TGTGCCAGCAGCTTAGACACTGTTGAAGCTTTCTTT
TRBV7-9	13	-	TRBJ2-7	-	CASSWGDLNEQYF	TGTGCCAGCAGCTGGGGGGACCTTAACGAGCAGTACTTC
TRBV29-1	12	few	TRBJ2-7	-	CSVGGRGHEQYF	TGCAGCGTTGGGGGCAGGGGCCACGAGCAGTACTTC
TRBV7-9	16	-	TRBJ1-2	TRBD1	CASSLWDRGPNYGYTF	TGTGCCAGCAGCTTATGGGACAGGGGACCGAACTATGGCTACACCTTC
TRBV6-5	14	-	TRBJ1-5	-	CASSYGGRGQPQHF	TGTGCCAGCAGTTACGGGGGTCGCGGGCAGCCCCAGCATTTT
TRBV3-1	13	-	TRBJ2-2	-	CASGGAETGELFF	TGTGCCAGCGGGGGGGCGGAAACCGGGGAGCTGTTTTTT
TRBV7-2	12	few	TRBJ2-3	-	CASGPRADTQYF	TGTGCCAGCGGGCCCCGGGCAGATACGCAGTATTTT
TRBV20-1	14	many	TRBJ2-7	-	CSARDLGGGIEQYF	TGCAGTGCTAGAGATCTGGGGGGAGGCATCGAGCAGTACTTC
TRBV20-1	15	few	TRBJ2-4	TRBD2	CSAQAGSQGGSEQYF	TGCAGTGCTCAAGCGGGGAGCCAGGGCGGCTCTGAGCAGTACTTC
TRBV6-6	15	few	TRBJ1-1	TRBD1	CASSDKQGVGTEAFF	TGTGCCAGCAGTGACAAACAGGGGGTTGGCACTGAAGCTTTCTTT
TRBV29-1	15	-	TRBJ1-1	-	CSVTGREGKRTEAFF	TGCAGCGTTACTGGAAGGGAGGGGAAGAGGACTGAAGCTTTCTTT
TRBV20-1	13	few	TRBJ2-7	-	CSAAGGLSYEQYF	TGCAGTGCTGCCGGGGGGCTCTCCTACGAGCAGTACTTC
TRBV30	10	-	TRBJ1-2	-	CAQSNYGYTF	TGTGCCCAGTCTAACTATGGCTACACCTTC
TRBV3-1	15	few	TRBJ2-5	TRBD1	CASSHSGTGKETQYF	TGTGCCAGCAGCCACTCCGGGACAGGGAAAGAGACCCAGTACTTC
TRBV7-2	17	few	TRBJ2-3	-	CANTKIGRRKGTDTQYF	TGTGCCAACACCAAAATCGGGCGAAGGAAGGGCACAGATACGCAGTATTTT
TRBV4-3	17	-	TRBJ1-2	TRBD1	CASSQVHTGEREYGHTF	TGCGCCAGCAGCCAAGTCCACACAGGGGAACGGGAGTATGGCCACACCTTC
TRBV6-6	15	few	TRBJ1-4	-	CASSYSGVDNEKLFF	TGTGCCAGCAGTTACTCTGGGGTAGATAATGAAAAACTGTTTTTT
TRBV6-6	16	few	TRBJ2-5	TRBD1	CASSRNRGTGQETQYF	TGTGCCAGCAGTCGGAACAGGGGGACGGGGCAAGAGACCCAGTACTTC
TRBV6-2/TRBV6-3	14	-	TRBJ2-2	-	CASSNGRNTGELFF	TGTGCCAGCAGTAACGGCAGGAACACCGGGGAGCTGTTTTTT
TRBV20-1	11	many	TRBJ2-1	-	CSARWGFEQFF	TGCAGTGCTAGATGGGGTTTTGAGCAGTTCTTC
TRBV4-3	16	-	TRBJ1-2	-	CASSQVDPRGHGGYTF	TGCGCCAGCAGCCAAGTTGACCCCCGGGGACACGGTGGCTACACCTTC
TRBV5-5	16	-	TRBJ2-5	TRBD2	CASSPGGAGYGETQYF	TGTGCCAGCAGCCCGGGAGGAGCGGGATATGGAGAGACCCAGTACTTC
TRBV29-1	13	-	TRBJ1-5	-	CSIQGGEGQPQHF	TGCAGCATCCAAGGAGGGGAAGGGCAGCCCCAGCATTTT
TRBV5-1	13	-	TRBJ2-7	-	CASSLAIGNEQYF	TGCGCCAGCAGCTTGGCGATAGGGAACGAGCAGTACTTC
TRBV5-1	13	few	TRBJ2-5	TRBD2	CASSLSGSSSQYF	TGCGCCAGCAGCTTGAGCGGGAGTTCATCGCAGTACTTC
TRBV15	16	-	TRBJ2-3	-	CATSRAGSVSTDTQYF	TGTGCCACCAGCAGAGCTGGGTCCGTTAGCACAGATACGCAGTATTTT
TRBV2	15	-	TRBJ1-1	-	CASINRVELGTEAFF	TGTGCCAGCATCAACAGGGTTGAATTGGGAACTGAAGCTTTCTTT
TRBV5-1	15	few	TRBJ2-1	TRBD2	CASSPGLAALNEQFF	TGCGCCAGCAGCCCTGGACTAGCGGCCTTGAATGAGCAGTTCTTC
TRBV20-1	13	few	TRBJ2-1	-	CSVRSPVGNEQFF	TGCAGCGTTAGGTCCCCTGTGGGAAATGAGCAGTTCTTC
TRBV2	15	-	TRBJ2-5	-	CASRLFRARGNEQYF	TGTGCCAGCAGATTATTCAGGGCTCGGGGCAATGAGCAGTACTTC
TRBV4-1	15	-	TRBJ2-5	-	CASSLATRPRDEQYF	TGCGCCAGCAGCCTCGCAACTCGCCCCCGGGATGAGCAGTACTTC
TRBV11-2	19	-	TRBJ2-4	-	CASSPRGGRTADSKNIQYF	TGTGCCAGCAGCCCTAGAGGGGGGAGGACAGCCGACTCCAAAAACATTCAGTACTTC
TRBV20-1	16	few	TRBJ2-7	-	CSARTSPLVVPYEQYF	TGCAGTGCTCGTACATCCCCCCTGGTAGTCCCCTACGAGCAGTACTTC
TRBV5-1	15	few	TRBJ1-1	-	CASSLAAQGNTEAFF	TGCGCCAGCAGCTTGGCGGCGCAGGGGAACACTGAAGCTTTCTTT
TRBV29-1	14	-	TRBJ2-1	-	CSVLRTDRYNEQFF	TGCAGCGTTCTAAGGACGGATAGATACAATGAGCAGTTCTTC
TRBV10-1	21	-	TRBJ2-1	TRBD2	CASSERPPGTSGRLVYNEQFF	TGCGCCAGCAGTGAGCGACCACCCGGGACTAGCGGGAGGTTGGTATACAATGAGCAGTTCTTC
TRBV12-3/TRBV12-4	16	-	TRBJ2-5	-	CASSLGQRAYQETQYF	TGTGCCAGCAGTTTAGGACAGAGGGCGTACCAAGAGACCCAGTACTTC
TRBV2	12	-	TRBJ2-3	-	CASRPSVDTQYF	TGTGCCAGTCGCCCCTCGGTAGATACGCAGTATTTT
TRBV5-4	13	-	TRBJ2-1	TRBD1	CASQDRGRNEQFF	TGTGCCAGCCAAGACAGGGGGCGGAATGAGCAGTTCTTC
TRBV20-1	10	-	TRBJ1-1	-	CSADRPRAFF	TGCAGTGCTGACAGACCTCGAGCTTTCTTT
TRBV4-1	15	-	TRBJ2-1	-	CASSQDGLACNEQFF	TGCGCCAGCAGCCAAGATGGCCTAGCCTGCAATGAGCAGTTCTTC
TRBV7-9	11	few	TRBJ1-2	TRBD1	CASSSQGNYTF	TGTGCCAGCAGCTCACAGGGGAACTACACCTTC
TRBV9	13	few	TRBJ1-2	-	CASSLGSAMGYTF	TGTGCCAGCAGCCTGGGCAGTGCTATGGGCTACACCTTC
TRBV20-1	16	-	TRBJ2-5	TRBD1	CSARDRRGRIQETQYF	TGCAGTGCTAGAGATCGCAGGGGGCGCATCCAAGAGACCCAGTACTTC
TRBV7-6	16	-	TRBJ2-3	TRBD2	CASSFGLAGASDTQYF	TGTGCCAGCAGCTTCGGACTAGCGGGAGCGTCGGATACGCAGTATTTT
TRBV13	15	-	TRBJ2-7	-	CASSSGLPSSYEQYF	TGTGCCAGCAGCTCAGGACTGCCTAGCTCCTACGAGCAGTACTTC